Each of the 15 T cell receptor beta chains below was sequenced from the same sample in a study of identical twins. TCRdb re-called the 5' RACE reads through MiXCR, storing one row per CDR3 protein. There are roughly 1.6 million distinct CDR3 sequences in the sample; about 32% occur only once, and less than 0.35% lies in the top ten. Sequenced sample: cord blood. The receptors derive from a newborn girl in good health.

The rearrangement uses TRBV28 and TRBJ1-1, with 7 bases aligning to TRBD1. V was pared by 6 bases and J by 3 bases, with 4 bases of the junction left unmatched. The CDR3 covers 13 residues. Per the germline V gene, CDR1 is MDHEN and CDR2 is SYDVKM. The CDR3 coding sequence is TGTGCCAGCAGATCCAGGGGGTACACTGAAGCTTTCTTT. Protein: CASRSRGYTEAFF.

This clonotype was picked up many times. The chain couples TRBV7-6 to TRBJ2-3, with 7 bases matching TRBD1. Germline CDR1 reads SGHVS; CDR2 reads FNYEAQ. The trim removed 1 base at V and 2 bases at J, leaving 3 bases unmatched. The length of the CDR3 is 15 residues. The CDR3 DNA reads TGTGCCAGCAGCTTAGTGGGGACAGCCACAGATACGCAGTATTTT. Protein: CASSLVGTATDTQYF.

Ten or more counts support this clonotype. The V call is TRBV10-3, the J call TRBJ2-3; TRBD2 matches 7 bases. Germline CDR1 is ENHRY and CDR2 is SYGVKD. This CDR3 contains 16 residues. V gave up 2 bases and J gave up 0 bases; unmatched junction bases: 5. CDR3 protein: CAISEGLAASTDTQYF. The CDR3 region has the DNA TGTGCCATCAGTGAGGGGCTAGCGGCTAGCACAGATACGCAGTATTTT.

This chain uses TRBV3-1 with TRBJ2-5, with D unclear. Germline CDR1 and CDR2: LGHDT and YNNKEL (reference sequence). The CDR3 sequence is 15 residues long. Trimming took off 0 bases at V and 2 bases at J, with 10 bases between the two ends. The CDR3: CASSQEFGGQETQYF. CDR3 coding DNA: TGTGCCAGCAGCCAAGAGTTCGGCGGACAAGAGACCCAGTACTTC.

In DNA, the CDR3 is TGTGCCATCAGTGAAAGGACAGGGGCTGGCTACACCTTC. Translated: CAISERTGAGYTF. V usage is TRBV10-3 and J usage is TRBJ1-2; 9 positions match TRBD1. The CDR3 consists of 13 residues. From germline, CDR1 is ENHRY and CDR2 SYGVKD. With V trimmed by 3 bases and J by 7 bases, 3 bases remained unmatched.

This clonotype has only a few counts. The J gene is TRBJ2-1, the V gene TRBV6-1; 8 bases agree with TRBD2. The CDR3 covers 16 residues. Germline CDR1 is MNHNS and CDR2 is SASEGT. V lost 6 bases, J lost 0 bases, and 7 bases stayed unmatched. Here the CDR3 reads CASRGLVLSSYNEQFF. For the CDR3, the DNA is TGTGCCAGCAGGGGACTAGTCCTAAGCTCCTACAATGAGCAGTTCTTC.

The rearrangement uses TRBV4-2 and TRBJ2-7; D might be TRBD2 (6 bases). Per germline, CDR1 LGHNA and CDR2 YNFKEQ. This CDR3 contains 14 residues. Trimming stripped 1 base from V and 5 bases from J, with 12 bases between. DNA for the CDR3: TGTGCCAGCAGCCAAGTTCCGACTAGAGACGAGCAGTACTTC. Amino acid sequence: CASSQVPTRDEQYF.

This clonotype occurred a few times. V is TRBV18 and J is TRBJ2-1, with D possibly TRBD2 on 6 matching bases. From germline, CDR1 is KGHSH and CDR2 LQKENI. The CDR3 length is 15 residues. Deletions cut 3 bases from V and 10 bases from J, with 19 bases between. The DNA of the CDR3 is TGTGCCAGCTCACCGGGGGGAGTTGACCCGTGGGAGCAGTTCTTC. The encoded protein is CASSPGGVDPWEQFF. The variable domain in full, with the rest retrieved from reference TRBV18 and TRBJ2-1, is NAGVMQNPRHLVRRRGQEARLRCSPMKGHSHVYWYRQLPEEGLKFMVYLQKENIIDESGMPKERFSAEFPKEGPSILRIQQVVRGDSAAYFCASSPGGVDPWEQFFGPGTRLTVL.

The chain couples TRBV20-1 to TRBJ2-1, with D perhaps matching TRBD1 (6 bases). From germline, CDR1 is DFQATT and CDR2 SNEGSKA (reference sequence). V lost 5 bases to trimming and J lost 10 bases, with 12 bases between them. The CDR3 extends over 11 amino acids. The CDR3 DNA is TGCAGTGCTCCCGGACAGACGGAGCAGTTCTTC. Translation gives CSAPGQTEQFF.

The chain has TRBV20-1 and TRBJ2-1; D unclear. There are 15 residues in the CDR3. V was pared by 0 bases and J by 4 bases, with 13 bases between. Germline V gene sequence: CDR1 DFQATT, CDR2 SNEGSKA (reference sequence). The CDR3 DNA follows: TGCAGTGCTAGAGATCCCAAGAGAACTTACAATGAGCAGTTCTTC. It codes for CSARDPKRTYNEQFF.

The rearrangement links TRBV30 to TRBJ2-4, with 9 bases matching TRBD1. The end of the DNA aligns better with TRBJ2-7, so the J call may be wrong. The length of the CDR3 is 12 residues. Germline CDR1 is GTSNPN and CDR2 is SVGIG (reference sequence). As DNA, the CDR3 is TGTGCCTGGGGACAGGGGAGACACGAGCAGTACTTC. Protein sequence: CAWGQGRHEQYF.

In regard to this clonotype: This could be a read error, since a much larger clone is one nucleotide away. The J gene is TRBJ2-5, the V gene TRBV4-1, with TRBD2 matching 11 bases. From germline, CDR1 is MGHRA and CDR2 YSYEKL. Trimming removed 1 base from V and 11 bases from J; junction bases left unmatched: 12. CDR3 length: 16 amino acids. For the CDR3, the DNA is TGCGCCAGCAGCCAAGTATCGCTAGCGGGGGGCAATGAGCAGTACTTC. Translating it yields CASSQVSLAGGNEQYF.

This chain connects TRBV28 to TRBJ2-5; D might be TRBD2 (6 bases). This CDR3 contains 12 residues. Trimming took off 6 bases at V and 4 bases at J, with 9 bases between the two ends. Germline assignment: CDR1 MDHEN and CDR2 SYDVKM. The CDR3 DNA follows: TGTGCCAGCAGGTCTAGCGTAGAGACCCAGTACTTC. Its protein is CASRSSVETQYF.

The chain employs TRBV4-2 and TRBJ2-7; 7 bases match TRBD2. The assigned J gene may be wrong: the sequence end matches TRBJ2-5 better. The CDR3 is 16 residues long. Germline CDR1 is LGHNA and CDR2 is YNFKEQ. The chain's CDR3 is CASSQDEIAGVGTQYF. CDR3 coding DNA: TGTGCCAGCAGCCAAGATGAGATAGCGGGTGTGGGGACCCAGTACTTC.

The chain joins TRBV28 to TRBJ1-5, with 7 bases that match TRBD1. This CDR3 is built from 21 residues. V was pared by 4 bases and J by 5 bases, with 26 bases of the junction left unmatched. Germline-derived CDR1 and CDR2 are MDHEN and SYDVKM. CDR3 protein: CASSWTMHRGTVYDWDQPQHF. CDR3 coding DNA: TGTGCCAGCAGTTGGACGATGCACCGCGGGACAGTTTACGATTGGGATCAGCCCCAGCATTTT.